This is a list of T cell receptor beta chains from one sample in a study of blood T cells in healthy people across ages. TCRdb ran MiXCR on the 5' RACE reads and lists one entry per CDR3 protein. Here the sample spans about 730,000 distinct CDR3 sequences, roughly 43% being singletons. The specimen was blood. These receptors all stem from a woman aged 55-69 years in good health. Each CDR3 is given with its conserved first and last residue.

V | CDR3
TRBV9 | CASSPRLGGRLSTDTQYF
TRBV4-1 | CASSQVGLAATYEQYF
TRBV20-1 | CSLGRDRGGNQPQHF
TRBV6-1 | CASSQDTPNYGYTF
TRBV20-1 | CSARDLQGDDQPQHF
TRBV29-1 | CSVVPGQGAEQYF
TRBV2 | CASSEWGLAEDQETQYF
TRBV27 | CASSLAIPNTGELFF
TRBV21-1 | CACSKRQRQGFSHYSNQPQHF
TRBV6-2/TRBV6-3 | CASSTGQGSYGYIF
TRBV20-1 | CSARVGQGMPYSNQPQHF
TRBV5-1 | CASSLGVTRSYNEQFF
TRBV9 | CASSVELSASGRNEQFF
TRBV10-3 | CAISESILNTEAFF
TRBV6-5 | CASSFSSLNTEAFF
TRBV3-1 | CASSQGTAADTQYF
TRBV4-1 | CASSQEWGPYEQYF
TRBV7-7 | CASSWLGPRSPDTQYF
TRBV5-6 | CASSFRGIDEQYF
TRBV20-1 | CSARVPGAYGYTF
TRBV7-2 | CASSPPGLEAYNEQYF
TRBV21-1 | CVSSARGPNEQFF
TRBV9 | CASSVAGAAIQETQYF
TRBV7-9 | CASSLRTADQYF
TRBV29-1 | CSGRGPETQYF